Listed below are T cell receptor beta chains from one sample, sequenced in a study of T-cell memory formation after mild COVID-19. TCRdb redid the calling of the 5' RACE reads with MiXCR, one entry per CDR3 protein. Of 550,000 to 600,000 distinct CDR3 sequences in the sample, 15% to 20% are singletons; the top ten hold roughly 8%. Sequenced material: PBMCs or a T cell subset sorted from them (not recorded which). The source is an adult woman who had mild COVID-19 (a few samples of this study predate the infection). Cell type and time point are not known. The CDR3 runs from the conserved cysteine through the conserved F or W. Clone size is stated in some rows and not others, as once, few, many or a class when expanded.

clone_size v_call cdr3_aa
few TRBV20-1 CSAARSTDTQYF
NA TRBV27 CASSSSPPGGPPIEQFF
NA TRBV7-8 CASSLAPKGPNTGELFF
few TRBV30 CAWSAPRSSGGGNEQFF
many TRBV7-9 CASSLAMETPRGKNIQYF
NA TRBV4-1 CASSRGGWDIQYF
NA TRBV14 CASSQGWGLSTDTQYF
few TRBV24-1 CATSDTKQGNYGYTF
NA TRBV12-3/TRBV12-4 CASSFNQAQQPQHF
NA TRBV5-4 CASSFRDSAYEQYF
few TRBV20-1 CSTLQAGLEGYTF
few TRBV7-9 CASSWPGGEAFF
NA TRBV12-3/TRBV12-4 CASSDLNTGNTIYF
few TRBV7-9 CASSPSGGPFYNEQFF
NA TRBV3-1 CASSYSYGYTF
NA TRBV20-1 CSARTDGTSGGPWSEQYF
NA TRBV20-1 CSARRQSGQGRPPLHF
NA TRBV28 CASGIRVLGIHEQFF
NA TRBV5-1 CASSLDGQSNEKLFF
few TRBV12-3/TRBV12-4 CASSSSRVWKNNEQFF
NA TRBV4-1 CASSALDQNTGELFF
NA TRBV5-1 CASSLGVDRYNEQFF
few TRBV11-2 CASSTPGQSYEQYF
few TRBV4-2 CASSQDSGLNTEAFF
NA TRBV10-3 CAISENQLRGNEQFF
few TRBV5-1 CASSSRGAETQYF
NA TRBV7-7 CASSRDPVQETQYF
few TRBV28 CASSRRNNEQFF
few TRBV7-6 CASSARLAGTYEQYF
NA TRBV7-2 CASSLETGTLYNEQFF
NA TRBV7-2 CASTSGANTEAFF
NA TRBV5-1 CASSVASFSTDTQYF